Each of the 21 T cell receptor beta chains below was sequenced from the same sample in a study of shared clonotypes between healthy human individuals. The data were produced by immunoSEQ multiplex PCR, yet TCRdb's version contains in-frame clones alone and is incomplete. The profile shows a few hundred thousand clones, approximately 97% of them singletons. Sequenced material: naive CD4+ T cells sorted from blood. The subset denotes: CD45RA+ positively selected. Receptor source: a young woman in good health.

The rearrangement links TRBV18 to TRBJ2-5; no definite D call. The V gene lost 0 bases and the J gene lost 5 bases, with 13 bases spanning the gap. The V gene's germline CDR1 is KGHSH and CDR2 LQKENI. The CDR3 runs 15 residues. This chain's CDR3 is CASSPPSKEFETQYF. The CDR3 DNA reads as TGTGCCAGCTCACCACCGTCTAAGGAATTCGAGACCCAGTACTTC.

The chain employs TRBV28 and TRBJ1-2, with a possible D match to TRBD1 (6 bases). Germline V gene data show CDR1 as MDHEN and CDR2 as SYDVKM. The ends were cut back, 7 bases at V and 7 bases at J, with 22 bases in the middle. The CDR3 extends over 15 amino acids. Here the CDR3 reads CASTTRGTWTRGYTF. CDR3 bases: TGTGCCAGCACCACTCGGGGGACATGGACACGTGGCTACACCTTC.

A note on this clone: One end of the junction is discordant with germline, which a read error may explain. The V and J genes are TRBV18 and TRBJ2-7, with 8 positions matching TRBD1. There are 14 residues in the CDR3. CDR1 is KGHSH, CDR2 LQKENI, per germline. The CDR3 DNA reads as TGTGCCAGCTCATCACCCGGGACAGGCCACGAGCAGTACTTC. Its translation: CASSSPGTGHEQYF. The entire variable domain, with the rest obtained from reference TRBV18 and TRBJ2-7, is as follows: NAGVMQNPRHLVRRRGQEARLRCSPMKGHSHVYWYRQLPEEGLKFMVYLQKENIIDESGMPKERFSAEFPKEGPSILRIQQVVRGDSAAYFCASSSPGTGHEQYFGPGTRLTVT.

This clone was counted once. This chain links TRBV4-1 with TRBJ1-1, with D perhaps matching TRBD1 (6 bases). CDR3 length equals 13 residues. Per the germline V gene, CDR1 is MGHRA and CDR2 is YSYEKL. V was clipped by 8 bases and J by 4 bases, with 14 bases between them. The CDR3 loop is CASGGGLGTEAFF. The CDR3 coding sequence is TGCGCCAGCGGGGGGGGCCTGGGCACTGAAGCTTTCTTT.

Details on this clone: This CDR3 is also generated by other DNA sequences in the sample. The chain has TRBV6-1 and TRBJ2-5; D is unresolved. The CDR3 is made up of 13 amino acids. Germline assignment: CDR1 MNHNS and CDR2 SASEGT. Trimming cost V 4 bases and J 3 bases, with 9 bases left between them. CDR3 nucleotides: TGTGCCAGCAGTGGGACGGACGAAGAGACCCAGTACTTC. Amino acids: CASSGTDEETQYF.

V is TRBV12-5 and J is TRBJ1-1, with D unresolved. The CDR3 extends over 11 amino acids. Trimming cost V 10 bases and J 1 base, with 7 bases left between them. Germline CDR1 is LGHNT and CDR2 is FRNRAP. In DNA, the CDR3 is TGTGCTATTGTCGGGAACACTGAAGCTTTCTTT. Residues: CAIVGNTEAFF.

V is TRBV7-9 and J is TRBJ2-4; 9 positions agree with TRBD2. The J segment lost 8 bases and the V segment lost 5 bases, leaving 7 bases of the junction unmatched. The CDR3 covers 14 residues. CDR1 is SEHNR and CDR2 is FQNEAQ in the germline V gene (reference sequence). CDR3 sequence: CASSISGREYIQYF. The CDR3 DNA is TGTGCCAGCAGCATTAGCGGGAGAGAGTACATTCAGTACTTC.

This rearrangement joins TRBV5-1 to TRBJ1-3, with TRBD1 as a possible D gene (5 bases). The CDR3 loop spans 15 amino acids. Germline V gene data show CDR1 as SGHRS and CDR2 as YFSETQ. Trimming removed 7 bases at V and 0 bases at J, with 14 bases between. The CDR3 is CASHEAGLSGNTIYF. The CDR3 region has the DNA TGCGCCAGCCACGAGGCAGGGCTCTCTGGAAACACCATATATTTT.

This sequence joins TRBV28 and TRBJ1-4; D may be TRBD1 (6 bases). This CDR3 comprises 16 residues. The V and J ends lost 3 bases and 0 bases respectively, with 11 bases between them. The germline gives CDR1 MDHEN, CDR2 SYDVKM. Here the CDR3 DNA reads TGTGCCAGCAGTTTCGGGGACACAGCAACTAATGAAAAACTGTTTTTT. Its translation is CASSFGDTATNEKLFF. The whole variable domain, filled in from reference TRBV28 and TRBJ1-4, reads DVKVTQSSRYLVKRTGEKVFLECVQDMDHENMFWYRQDPGLGLRLIYFSYDVKMKEKGDIPEGYSVSREKKERFSLILESASTNQTSMYLCASSFGDTATNEKLFFGSGTQLSVL.

The chain joins TRBV5-5 to TRBJ2-1, with TRBD1 matching 9 bases. The CDR3 consists of 16 residues. CDR1 and CDR2 from the germline V gene are SGHKS and YYEKEE (reference sequence). J was trimmed by 2 bases and V by 0 bases; bases with no gene match: 3. CDR3 nucleotide sequence: TGTGCCAGCAGCTTGGTGACAGGGGGAACCTACAATGAGCAGTTCTTC. It encodes CASSLVTGGTYNEQFF.

This clone was detected only once. V gene TRBV10-1 combines with J gene TRBJ2-1; 11 bases map to TRBD2. V was pared by 4 bases and J by 0 bases, with 5 bases of the junction left unmatched. The CDR3 sequence is 17 residues long. CDR1 is WNHNN and CDR2 is SYGVQD in the germline V gene (reference sequence). The DNA for the CDR3 is TGCGCCAGCAGTGCCATTACTAGCGGGAGCTCCTACAATGAGCAGTTCTTC. This translates into CASSAITSGSSYNEQFF.

The chain has TRBV6-5 and TRBJ1-1; no clear D. Between the trimmed V and J ends, which lost 0 bases and 2 bases, there was a span of 10 bases. Germline assignment: CDR1 MNHEY and CDR2 SVGAGI. This CDR3 spans 15 amino acids. Here the CDR3 reads CASSYSILSNTEAFF. CDR3 coding DNA: TGTGCCAGCAGTTACTCGATTCTGTCTAACACTGAAGCTTTCTTT.

The chain is built from TRBV10-2 and TRBJ2-3; 14 nucleotides line up with TRBD2. J was trimmed by 2 bases and V by 5 bases; bases with no gene match: 6. Germline CDR1 and CDR2: WSHSY and SAAADI. The length of the CDR3 is 17 residues. The CDR3: CASSRGTSGSNTDTQYF. CDR3 coding DNA: TGCGCCAGCAGTAGAGGGACTAGCGGGAGTAACACAGATACGCAGTATTTT.

The V gene is TRBV28, the J gene TRBJ2-3, with 10 positions matching TRBD2. The trim removed 7 bases at V and 6 bases at J, leaving 10 bases unmatched. The CDR3 length is 15 residues. Per germline, CDR1 MDHEN and CDR2 SYDVKM. Written as DNA, the CDR3 is TGTGCCAGCACTGACCTAGCGGGAGCCCCTGATACGCAGTATTTT. Translated, it gives CASTDLAGAPDTQYF.

The chain has TRBV7-3 and TRBJ2-3; possibly TRBD2 for D (5 bases). The CDR3 sequence is 15 residues long. Trimming took 2 bases from V and 1 from J, leaving 10 bases between them. In germline, CDR1 is SGHTA, CDR2 FQGTGA. CDR3 nucleotide sequence: TGTGCCAGCAGCTTATGGTCCGGGGGCACAGATACGCAGTATTTT. Its translation is CASSLWSGGTDTQYF.

V and J are TRBV7-6 and TRBJ1-6; D is unresolved. The germline CDR1 and CDR2 sequences are SGHVS and FNYEAQ. The germline V and J ends were trimmed by 1 base and 7 bases, with 11 bases remaining between them. This CDR3 is built from 15 residues. The CDR3 DNA reads TGTGCCAGCAGCTTAGTGGTGGACCGAAATTCACCCCTCCACTTT. This translates into CASSLVVDRNSPLHF.

The J gene is TRBJ2-4, the V gene TRBV11-2; no firm D call. Looked up from germline, CDR1 is SGHAT and CDR2 is FQNNGV. This CDR3 contains 12 residues. V shed 2 bases and J shed 4 bases, with 3 bases lying between them. CDR3 sequence (DNA): TGTGCCAGCAGCTTAACAAAAAACATTCAGTACTTC. Its translation: CASSLTKNIQYF. The whole variable domain, filled in from reference TRBV11-2 and TRBJ2-4, reads EAGVAQSPRYKIIEKRQSVAFWCNPISGHATLYWYQQILGQGPKLLIQFQNNGVVDDSQLPKDRFSAERLKGVDSTLKIQPAKLEDSAVYLCASSLTKNIQYFGAGTRLSVL.

V gene TRBV7-9 combines with J gene TRBJ1-1; no reliable D call. From germline, CDR1 is SEHNR and CDR2 FQNEAQ (reference sequence). There are 13 residues in the CDR3. Between the trimmed V and J ends, which lost 6 bases and 0 bases, there was a span of 8 bases. CDR3 sequence reads: CASSTIMNTEAFF. The CDR3 bases are TGTGCCAGCAGTACAATAATGAACACTGAAGCTTTCTTT.

The chain recombines TRBV6-1 with TRBJ1-1; no clear D. The CDR3 runs 13 residues. The germline V gene encodes CDR1 MNHNS and CDR2 SASEGT. Trimming pared 6 bases from V and 0 bases from J, leaving 8 bases between. The CDR3 DNA sequence: TGTGCCAGCAGGGTCAGCTTGAACACTGAAGCTTTCTTT. It is translated as CASRVSLNTEAFF.

The chain links TRBV10-3 to TRBJ2-1; 10 bases agree with TRBD1. Germline assignment: CDR1 ENHRY and CDR2 SYGVKD. V dropped 8 bases and J dropped 9; count of bases not matched to a gene: 10. The CDR3 totals 14 residues. The CDR3 spells CAIGGQGNPLEQFF. CDR3 sequence (DNA): TGTGCCATCGGGGGACAGGGGAACCCTCTTGAGCAGTTCTTC.

The J gene is TRBJ1-1, the V gene TRBV6-6; D uncertain. Between the trimmed V and J ends, which lost 2 bases and 0 bases, there was a span of 10 bases. The CDR3 runs to 15 residues. Looked up from germline, CDR1 is MNHNY and CDR2 is SVGAGI (reference sequence). The CDR3 region is CASSYDIHMNTEAFF. CDR3 DNA: TGTGCCAGCAGTTACGATATCCACATGAACACTGAAGCTTTCTTT.